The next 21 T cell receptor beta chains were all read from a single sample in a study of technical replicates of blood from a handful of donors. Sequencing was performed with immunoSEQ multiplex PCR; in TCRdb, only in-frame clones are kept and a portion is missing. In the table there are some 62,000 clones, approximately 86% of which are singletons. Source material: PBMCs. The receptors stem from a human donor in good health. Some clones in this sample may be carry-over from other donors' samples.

The CDR3 bases are TGTGCCAGCTCAGAAGGGGGGGCGATCAATCAGCCCCAGCATTTT. Protein: CASSEGGAINQPQHF. V usage is TRBV18 and J usage is TRBJ1-5; tentative D call: TRBD1 (6 bases). Trimming took 5 bases from V and 3 from J, leaving 14 bases between them. This CDR3 spans 15 amino acids. Germline V CDR1 and CDR2: KGHSH, LQKENI.

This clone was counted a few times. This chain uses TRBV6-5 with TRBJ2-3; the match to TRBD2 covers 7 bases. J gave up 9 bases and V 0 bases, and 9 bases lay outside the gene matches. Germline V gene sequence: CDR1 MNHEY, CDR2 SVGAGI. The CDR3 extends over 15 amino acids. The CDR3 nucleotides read TGTGCCAGCAGTTACTCGAAGGCTAGCGGAGAGACGCAGTATTTT. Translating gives CASSYSKASGETQYF.

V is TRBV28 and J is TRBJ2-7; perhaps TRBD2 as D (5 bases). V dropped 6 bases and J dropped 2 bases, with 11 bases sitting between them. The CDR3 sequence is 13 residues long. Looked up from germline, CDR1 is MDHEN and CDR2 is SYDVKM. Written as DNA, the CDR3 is TGTGCCAGCAGCACAAGGACTCCCTACGAGCAGTACTTC. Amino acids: CASSTRTPYEQYF.

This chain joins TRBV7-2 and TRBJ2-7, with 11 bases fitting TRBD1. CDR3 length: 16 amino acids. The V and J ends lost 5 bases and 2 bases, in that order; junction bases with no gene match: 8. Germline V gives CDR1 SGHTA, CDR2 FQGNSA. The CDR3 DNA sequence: TGTGCCAGCAGCCAGATACCGGGACAGGGGGCCTACGAGCAGTACTTC. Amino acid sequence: CASSQIPGQGAYEQYF. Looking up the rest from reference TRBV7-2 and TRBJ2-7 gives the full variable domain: GAGVSQSPSNKVTEKGKDVELRCDPISGHTALYWYRQSLGQGLEFLIYFQGNSAPDKSGLPSDRFSAERTGGSVSTLTIQRTQQEDSAVYLCASSQIPGQGAYEQYFGPGTRLTVT.

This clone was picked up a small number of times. The CDR3 spells CASSFAGANTGELFF. The CDR3 DNA is TGCGCCAGCAGCTTCGCGGGGGCGAACACCGGGGAGCTGTTTTTT. This sequence joins TRBV5-1 and TRBJ2-2, with 7 bases aligning to TRBD2. Germline CDR1 is SGHRS and CDR2 is YFSETQ. V lost 2 bases to trimming and J lost 0 bases; unmatched junction nucleotides: 1. CDR3 length: 15 amino acids. The complete variable domain, with remaining parts taken from reference TRBV5-1 and TRBJ2-2, reads KAGVTQTPRYLIKTRGQQVTLSCSPISGHRSVSWYQQTPGQGLQFLFEYFSETQRNKGNFPGRFSGRQFSNSRSEMNVSTLELGDSALYLCASSFAGANTGELFFGEGSRLTVL.

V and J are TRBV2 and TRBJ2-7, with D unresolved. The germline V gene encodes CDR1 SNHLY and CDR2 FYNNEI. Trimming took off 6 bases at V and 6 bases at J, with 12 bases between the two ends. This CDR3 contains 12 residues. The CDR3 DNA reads TGTGCCAGCAGCGACGAAGGCGGCGAGCAGTACTTC. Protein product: CASSDEGGEQYF.

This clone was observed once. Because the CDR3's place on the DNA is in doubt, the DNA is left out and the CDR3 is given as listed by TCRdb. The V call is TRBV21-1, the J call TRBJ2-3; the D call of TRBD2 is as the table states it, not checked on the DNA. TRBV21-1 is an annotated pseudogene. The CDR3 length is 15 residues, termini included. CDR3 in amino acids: CASSAVGMGTDTQYF.

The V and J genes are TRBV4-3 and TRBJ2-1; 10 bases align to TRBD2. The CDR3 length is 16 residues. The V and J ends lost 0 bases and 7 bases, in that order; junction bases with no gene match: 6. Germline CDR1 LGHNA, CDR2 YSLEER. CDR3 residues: CASSQEMASGRNEQFF. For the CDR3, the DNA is TGCGCCAGCAGCCAAGAGATGGCTAGCGGGAGAAATGAGCAGTTCTTC.

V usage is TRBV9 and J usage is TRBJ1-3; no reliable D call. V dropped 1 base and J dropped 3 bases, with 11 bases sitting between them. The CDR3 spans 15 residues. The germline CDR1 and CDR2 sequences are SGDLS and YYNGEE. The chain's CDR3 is CASSVSGVSGNTIYF. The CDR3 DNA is TGTGCCAGCAGCGTATCCGGGGTGAGTGGAAACACCATATATTTT.

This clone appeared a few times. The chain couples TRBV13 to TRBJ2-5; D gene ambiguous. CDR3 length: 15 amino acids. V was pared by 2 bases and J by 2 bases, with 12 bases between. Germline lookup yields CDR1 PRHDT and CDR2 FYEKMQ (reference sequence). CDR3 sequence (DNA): TGTGCCAGCAGCTTATTGAAAGGAGAGCAAGAGACCCAGTACTTC. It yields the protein CASSLLKGEQETQYF.

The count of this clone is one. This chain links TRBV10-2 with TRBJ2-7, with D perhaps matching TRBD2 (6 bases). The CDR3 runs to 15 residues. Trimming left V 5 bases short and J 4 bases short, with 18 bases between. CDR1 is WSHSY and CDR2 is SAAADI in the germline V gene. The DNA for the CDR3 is TGCGCCAGCAGTAGGACCGGGACTTCAGAATACGAGCAGTACTTC. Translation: CASSRTGTSEYEQYF.

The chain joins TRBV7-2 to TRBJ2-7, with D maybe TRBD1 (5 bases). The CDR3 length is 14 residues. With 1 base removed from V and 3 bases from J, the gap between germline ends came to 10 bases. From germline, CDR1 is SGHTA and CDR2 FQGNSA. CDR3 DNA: TGTGCCAGCAGCTTAGGGCCCGACAGCTACGAGCAGTACTTC. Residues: CASSLGPDSYEQYF.

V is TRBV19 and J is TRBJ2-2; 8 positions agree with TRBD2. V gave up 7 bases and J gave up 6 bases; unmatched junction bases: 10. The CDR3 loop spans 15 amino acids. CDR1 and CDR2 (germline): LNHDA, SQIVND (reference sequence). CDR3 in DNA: TGTGCCAGTACCCTGGGACTAGTTGAGGCCGGGGAGCTGTTTTTT. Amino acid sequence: CASTLGLVEAGELFF.

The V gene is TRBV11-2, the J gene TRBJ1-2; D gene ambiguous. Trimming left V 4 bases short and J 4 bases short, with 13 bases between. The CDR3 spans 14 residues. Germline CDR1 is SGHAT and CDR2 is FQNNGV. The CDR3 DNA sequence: TGTGCCAGCAGCTCAGACTACCGTGGCTATGGCTACACCTTC. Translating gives CASSSDYRGYGYTF.

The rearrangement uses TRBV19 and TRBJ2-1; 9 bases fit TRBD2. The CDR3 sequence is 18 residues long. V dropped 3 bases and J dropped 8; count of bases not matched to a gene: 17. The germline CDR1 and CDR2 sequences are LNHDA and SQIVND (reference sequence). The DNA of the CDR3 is TGTGCCAGTAGTATTTTGGGACGATGGCGGGGGGGCCGGGATGAGCAGTTCTTC. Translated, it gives CASSILGRWRGGRDEQFF.

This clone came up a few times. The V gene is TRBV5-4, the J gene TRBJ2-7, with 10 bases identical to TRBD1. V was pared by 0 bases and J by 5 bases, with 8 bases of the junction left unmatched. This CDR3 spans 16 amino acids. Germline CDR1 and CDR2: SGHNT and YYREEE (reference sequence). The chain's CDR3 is CASSLAAGDRGHEQYF. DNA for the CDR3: TGTGCCAGCAGCTTGGCCGCAGGGGACAGGGGCCACGAGCAGTACTTC.

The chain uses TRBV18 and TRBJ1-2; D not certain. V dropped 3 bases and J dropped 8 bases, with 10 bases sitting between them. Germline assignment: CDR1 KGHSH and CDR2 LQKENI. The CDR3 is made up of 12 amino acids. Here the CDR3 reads CASSPTVGGYTF. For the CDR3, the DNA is TGTGCCAGCTCACCGACGGTCGGGGGCTACACCTTC.

The CDR3 loop reads CASSGNRDTLRYGYTF. The CDR3 DNA follows: TGTGCCAGCAGCGGTAACCGGGACACCCTTCGGTATGGCTACACCTTC. This chain connects TRBV9 to TRBJ1-2; D is perhaps TRBD1 (6 bases). Germline CDR1 SGDLS, CDR2 YYNGEE. Trimming cost V 3 bases and J 5 bases, with 20 bases left between them. The CDR3 loop spans 16 amino acids.

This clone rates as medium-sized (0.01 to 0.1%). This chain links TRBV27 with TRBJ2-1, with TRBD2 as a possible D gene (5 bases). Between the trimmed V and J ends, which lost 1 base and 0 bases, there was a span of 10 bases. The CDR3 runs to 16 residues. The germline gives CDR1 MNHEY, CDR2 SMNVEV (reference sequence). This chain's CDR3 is CASSLFPGSSYNEQFF. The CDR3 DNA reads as TGTGCCAGCAGTTTATTCCCGGGAAGCTCCTACAATGAGCAGTTCTTC.

The CDR3 spells CASSPGHLNQPQHF. The CDR3, as DNA: TGTGCCAGCAGTCCAGGACACCTTAATCAGCCCCAGCATTTT. The V gene is TRBV6-5, the J gene TRBJ1-5; D may be TRBD1 (5 bases). This CDR3 is 14 amino acids long. V was shortened by 5 bases and J by 4 bases, with 12 bases between the two germline ends. The germline V gene has CDR1 MNHEY and CDR2 SVGAGI.

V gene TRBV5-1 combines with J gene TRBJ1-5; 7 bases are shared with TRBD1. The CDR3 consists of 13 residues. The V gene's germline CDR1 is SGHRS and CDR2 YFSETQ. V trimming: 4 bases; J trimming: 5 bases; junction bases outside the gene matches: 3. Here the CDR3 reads CASSEQGYQPQHF. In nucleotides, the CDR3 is TGCGCCAGCAGCGAACAGGGGTATCAGCCCCAGCATTTT. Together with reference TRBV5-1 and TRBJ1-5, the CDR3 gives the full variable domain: KAGVTQTPRYLIKTRGQQVTLSCSPISGHRSVSWYQQTPGQGLQFLFEYFSETQRNKGNFPGRFSGRQFSNSRSEMNVSTLELGDSALYLCASSEQGYQPQHFGDGTRLSIL.